Sequencing of this T cell receptor (beta chain) was carried out in a study of identical twins. This clonotype has a handful of counts. TCRdb analysed the 5' RACE reads with MiXCR anew, one entry per CDR3 protein. Seen here are roughly 770,000 distinct CDR3 sequences, approximately 18% observed once, and the top ten hold about an eighth. The same data also contributed to another study, on T cells expressing NK-cell markers.

The receptor was derived from a young woman in good health. The sequencing input was PBMCs.

Written as DNA, the CDR3 is TGCAGTGCTAGATCTGTGACTAGCACCGGGGAGCTGTTTTTT. Translation: CSARSVTSTGELFF. The rearrangement uses TRBV20-1 and TRBJ2-2, with D perhaps TRBD2 (6 bases). Germline V lookup: CDR1 DFQATT, CDR2 SNEGSKA (reference sequence). The CDR3 consists of 14 residues. Trimming stripped 2 bases from V and 4 bases from J, with 11 bases between.